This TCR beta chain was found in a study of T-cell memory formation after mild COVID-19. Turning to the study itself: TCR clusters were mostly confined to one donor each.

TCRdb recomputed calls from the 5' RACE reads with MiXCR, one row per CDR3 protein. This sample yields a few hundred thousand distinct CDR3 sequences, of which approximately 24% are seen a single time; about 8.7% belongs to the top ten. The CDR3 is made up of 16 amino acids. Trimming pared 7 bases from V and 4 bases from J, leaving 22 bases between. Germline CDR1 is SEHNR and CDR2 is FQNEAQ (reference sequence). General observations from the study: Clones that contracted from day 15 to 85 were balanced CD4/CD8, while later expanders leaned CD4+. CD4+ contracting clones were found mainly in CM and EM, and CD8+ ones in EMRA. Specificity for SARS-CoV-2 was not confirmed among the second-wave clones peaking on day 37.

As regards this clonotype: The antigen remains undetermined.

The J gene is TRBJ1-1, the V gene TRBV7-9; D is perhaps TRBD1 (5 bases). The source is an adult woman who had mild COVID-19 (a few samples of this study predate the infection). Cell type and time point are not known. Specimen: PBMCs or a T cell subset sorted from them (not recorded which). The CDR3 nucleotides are TGTGCCAGCACCGCCGGTGGGGGGTACTATGGCACTGAAGCTTTCTTT. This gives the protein CASTAGGGYYGTEAFF.